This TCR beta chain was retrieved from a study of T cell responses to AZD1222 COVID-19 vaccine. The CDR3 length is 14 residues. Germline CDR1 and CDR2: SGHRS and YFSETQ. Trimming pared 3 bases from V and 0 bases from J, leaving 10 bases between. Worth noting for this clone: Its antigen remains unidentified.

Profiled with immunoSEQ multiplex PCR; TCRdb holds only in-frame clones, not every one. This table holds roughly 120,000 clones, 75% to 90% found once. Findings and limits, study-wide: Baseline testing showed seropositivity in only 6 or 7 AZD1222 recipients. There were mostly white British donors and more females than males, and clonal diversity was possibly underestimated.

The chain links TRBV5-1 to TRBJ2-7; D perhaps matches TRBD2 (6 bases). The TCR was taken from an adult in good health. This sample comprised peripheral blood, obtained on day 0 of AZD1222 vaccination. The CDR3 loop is CASSSGTLSYEQYF. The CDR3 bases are TGCGCCAGCAGCTCCGGGACTCTCTCCTACGAGCAGTACTTC.